This is a list of T cell receptor beta chains from one sample in a study of cytomegalovirus exposure and HLA in healthy donors. TCRdb's copy holds only in-frame clones and misses some; the assay was immunoSEQ multiplex PCR. This table holds 260,000 or so clones, roughly 91% found once. The sample was PBMCs. The receptors stem from a woman in her 30s in good health and CMV-seronegative. Both conserved end residues are part of each CDR3. Fields, in order: D gene, V gene, J gene, CDR3 protein. The D gene is left open where the match is weak.

.	TRBV6-5	TRBJ2-7	CASSYSRDSYEQYF
TRBD2	TRBV4-2	TRBJ2-1	CASSPETSGYNEQFF
.	TRBV13	TRBJ2-1	CASSPRRWNNEQFF
.	TRBV30	TRBJ1-3	CAWSTGNTIYF
.	TRBV5-1	TRBJ1-1	CASRDDRIPPSAFF
TRBD1	TRBV27	TRBJ2-5	CASSFGRGRETQYF
.	TRBV5-1	TRBJ1-3	CASRDAAGNTIYF
.	TRBV28	TRBJ2-3	CASIPGLGGPTDTQYF
TRBD1	TRBV9	TRBJ2-5	CASSVGEQGAGGTQYF
.	TRBV6-5	TRBJ2-2	CATRQVPLTGELFF
.	TRBV9	TRBJ2-1	CASSVLGAEGTIHNEQFF
.	TRBV25-1	TRBJ2-5	CASSPFGLETQYF
.	TRBV5-6	TRBJ2-7	CASSLEGLPEQYF
.	TRBV28	TRBJ1-4	CASSLTAATNEKLFF
.	TRBV27	TRBJ1-2	CASSFSKALGYTF
.	TRBV29-1	TRBJ2-7	CSVEMGGSYEQYF
.	TRBV6-5	TRBJ1-1	CASSPTLGGTEAFF
.	TRBV7-8	TRBJ2-5	CASSSGETQYF
.	TRBV6-1	TRBJ2-7	CASSEGRGSYEQYF
TRBD2	TRBV27	TRBJ2-7	CASSLGGRVYEQYF
.	TRBV13	TRBJ2-6	CATFPKSSGANVLTF
.	TRBV6-4	TRBJ2-6	CASRGTRSGANVLTF
.	TRBV5-4	TRBJ2-2	CASNGRNTGELFF
.	TRBV11-3	TRBJ1-1	CASSTPTNTEAFF
.	TRBV5-6	TRBJ1-2	CASRVWGGYGYTF
.	TRBV5-6	TRBJ2-7	CASSPPDSSHEQYF
.	TRBV25-1	TRBJ1-2	CASSGGWGPSYGYTF
.	TRBV6-5	TRBJ2-5	CASTDIDQETQYF
TRBD1	TRBV2	TRBJ2-7	CASRGRGQDEQYF
TRBD2	TRBV6-6	TRBJ2-5	CASTSGTSGILETQYF
.	TRBV7-2	TRBJ2-3	CASSLLGLGEDTQYF